The 2 T cell receptor beta chains reported below all come from one sample, sequenced in a study of T cell responses to AZD1222 COVID-19 vaccine. TCRdb's copy holds only in-frame clones and misses some; the assay was immunoSEQ multiplex PCR. The repertoire consists of about 100,000 clones, with about 93% occurring once and the leading ten covering 1.5% to 2%. Sequences were derived from peripheral blood, sampled on day 0 of AZD1222 vaccination. These receptors were obtained from an adult in good health.

The chain couples TRBV11-2 to TRBJ2-1; a weak D match, TRBD2 (5 bases). In germline, CDR1 is SGHAT, CDR2 FQNNGV. CDR3 length equals 11 residues. V shed 1 base and J shed 16 bases, with 11 bases lying between them. The CDR3 sequence is CASSLGGRIFF. In DNA, the CDR3 is TGTGCCAGCAGCTTAGGCGGGCGTATATTCTTC.

The chain joins TRBV27 to TRBJ2-1; D may match TRBD1 or TRBD2 (5 bases each). CDR3 length equals 15 residues. CDR1 is MNHEY and CDR2 is SMNVEV in the germline V gene (reference sequence). V lost 7 bases and J lost 4, with 17 bases in between. The CDR3 spells CASTTRDPHYNEQFF. CDR3 DNA sequence: TGTGCCAGCACCACCCGGGACCCTCATTACAATGAGCAGTTCTTC.